This T cell receptor (beta chain) was found in a study of blood T cell repertoires in COVID-19. Per the original methods: Amplification from reference gene primers served as the basis for estimated nucleated cell counts. Assay: immunoSEQ multiplex PCR; the TCRdb copy retains only in-frame clones and omits some. The V and J calls and clone size come from that table; D and trimming were worked out from the DNA. In the table there are around 200,000 clones, 70% to 90% of which are singletons. The V and J ends lost 2 bases and 4 bases respectively, with 8 bases between them. This CDR3 region has 13 residues. Looked up from germline, CDR1 is MDHEN and CDR2 is SYDVKM.

The sequenced sample was peripheral blood. This chain uses TRBV28 with TRBJ1-2; no reliable D call. This clonotype originated in a human donor with active or convalescent COVID-19. The donor label of this sample is uncertain. CDR3 sequence reads: CASSLISVYGYTF. The CDR3, as DNA: TGTGCCAGCAGTTTAATTAGTGTCTATGGCTACACCTTC.